This T cell receptor (beta chain) comes out of a study of cytomegalovirus exposure and HLA in healthy donors. Findings and limits, study-wide: Reportedly, cytomegalovirus status was diagnosed with high sensitivity and specificity.

Data came from immunoSEQ multiplex PCR; TCRdb stores just in-frame clones and leaves some out. Of fewer than 150,000 clones listed, 70% to 90% are singletons. This CDR3 is built from 15 residues. The V gene's germline CDR1 is MNHEY and CDR2 SMNVEV (reference sequence). Trimming took 5 bases from V and 4 from J; bases not matched to a gene: 8. Regarding this clone: What it binds is unknown.

The specimen was PBMCs. The chain employs TRBV27 and TRBJ1-2; 9 bases map to TRBD1. The source of this sequence is a man younger than 30 in good health and CMV-seronegative. The CDR3 sequence is CASSTGTGRAYGYTF. Written as DNA, the CDR3 is TGTGCCAGCAGTACAGGGACAGGGCGGGCCTATGGCTACACCTTC.